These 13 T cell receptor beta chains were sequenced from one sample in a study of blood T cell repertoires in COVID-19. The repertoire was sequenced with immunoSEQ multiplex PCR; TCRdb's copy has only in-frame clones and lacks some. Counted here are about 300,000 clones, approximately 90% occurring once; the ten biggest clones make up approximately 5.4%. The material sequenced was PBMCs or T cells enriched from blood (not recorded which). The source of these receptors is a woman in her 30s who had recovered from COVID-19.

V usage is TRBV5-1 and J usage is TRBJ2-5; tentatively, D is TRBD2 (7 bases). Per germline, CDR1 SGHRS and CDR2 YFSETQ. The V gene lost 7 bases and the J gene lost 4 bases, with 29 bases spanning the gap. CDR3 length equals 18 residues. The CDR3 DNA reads TGCGCCAGCTGGGTTGGGTCTCGGGGGGCCGGTGGTAGAGAGACCCAGTACTTC. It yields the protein CASWVGSRGAGGRETQYF.

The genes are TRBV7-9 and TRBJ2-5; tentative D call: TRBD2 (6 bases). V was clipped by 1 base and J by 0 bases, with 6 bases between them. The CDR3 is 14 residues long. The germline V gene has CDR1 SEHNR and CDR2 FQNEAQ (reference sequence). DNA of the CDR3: TGTGCCAGCAGCTTAGGGGACTACCAAGAGACCCAGTACTTC. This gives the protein CASSLGDYQETQYF.

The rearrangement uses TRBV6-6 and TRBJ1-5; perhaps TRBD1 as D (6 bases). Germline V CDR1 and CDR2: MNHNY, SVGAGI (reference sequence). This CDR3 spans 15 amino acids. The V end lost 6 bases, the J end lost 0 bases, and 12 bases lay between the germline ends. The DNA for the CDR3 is TGTGCCAGCAGGCTGGGGGCGCATAGCAATCAGCCCCAGCATTTT. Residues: CASRLGAHSNQPQHF.

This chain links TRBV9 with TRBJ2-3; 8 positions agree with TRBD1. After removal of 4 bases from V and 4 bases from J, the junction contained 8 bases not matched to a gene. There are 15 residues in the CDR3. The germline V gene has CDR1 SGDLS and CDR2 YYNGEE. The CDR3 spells CASSPHGQGADTQYF. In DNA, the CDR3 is TGTGCCAGCAGCCCCCACGGACAGGGCGCAGATACGCAGTATTTT.

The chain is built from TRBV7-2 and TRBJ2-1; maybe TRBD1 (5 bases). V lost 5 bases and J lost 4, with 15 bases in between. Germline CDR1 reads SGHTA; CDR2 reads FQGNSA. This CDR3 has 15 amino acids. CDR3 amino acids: CASSPRVYSYNEQFF. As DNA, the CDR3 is TGTGCCAGCAGCCCCAGGGTATATAGTTACAATGAGCAGTTCTTC. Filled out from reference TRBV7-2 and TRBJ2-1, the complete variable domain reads GAGVSQSPSNKVTEKGKDVELRCDPISGHTALYWYRQSLGQGLEFLIYFQGNSAPDKSGLPSDRFSAERTGGSVSTLTIQRTQQEDSAVYLCASSPRVYSYNEQFFGPGTRLTVL.

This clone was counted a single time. CDR3 protein: CASSQDGSSGNTIYF. For the CDR3, the DNA is TGCGCCAGCAGCCAAGACGGGAGCTCTGGAAACACCATATATTTT. The V gene is TRBV4-3, the J gene TRBJ1-3, with no clear D. CDR3 length: 15 residues. Trimming stripped 0 bases from V and 0 bases from J, with 6 bases between. Germline values: CDR1 LGHNA, CDR2 YSLEER.

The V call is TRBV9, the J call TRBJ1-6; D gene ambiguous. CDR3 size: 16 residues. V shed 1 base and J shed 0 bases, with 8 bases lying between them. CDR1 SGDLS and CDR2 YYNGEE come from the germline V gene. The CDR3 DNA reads TGTGCCAGCAGCGTAAATGCGTTCTCCTATAATTCACCCCTCCACTTT. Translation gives CASSVNAFSYNSPLHF.

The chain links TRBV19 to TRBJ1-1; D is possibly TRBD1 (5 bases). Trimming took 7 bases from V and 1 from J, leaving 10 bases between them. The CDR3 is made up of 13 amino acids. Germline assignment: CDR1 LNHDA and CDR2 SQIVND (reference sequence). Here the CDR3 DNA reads TGTGCCAGTACCAGGACAAGGAACACTGAAGCTTTCTTT. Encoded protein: CASTRTRNTEAFF. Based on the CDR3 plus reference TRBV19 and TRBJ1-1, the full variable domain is DGGITQSPKYLFRKEGQNVTLSCEQNLNHDAMYWYRQDPGQGLRLIYYSQIVNDFQKGDIAEGYSVSREKKESFPLTVTSAQKNPTAFYLCASTRTRNTEAFFGQGTRLTVV.

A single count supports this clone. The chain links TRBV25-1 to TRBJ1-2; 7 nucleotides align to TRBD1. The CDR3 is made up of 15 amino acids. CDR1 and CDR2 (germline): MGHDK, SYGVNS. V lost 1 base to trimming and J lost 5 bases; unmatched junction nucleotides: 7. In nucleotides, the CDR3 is TGTGCCAGCAGTGAATCCTCGGGACAGTTGTATGGCTACACCTTC. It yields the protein CASSESSGQLYGYTF.

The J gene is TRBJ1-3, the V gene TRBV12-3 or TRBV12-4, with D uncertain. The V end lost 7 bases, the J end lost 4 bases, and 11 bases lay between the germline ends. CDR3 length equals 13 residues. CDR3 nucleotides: TGTGCCAGCAACAACCCGCCCGGAAACACCATATATTTT. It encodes CASNNPPGNTIYF.

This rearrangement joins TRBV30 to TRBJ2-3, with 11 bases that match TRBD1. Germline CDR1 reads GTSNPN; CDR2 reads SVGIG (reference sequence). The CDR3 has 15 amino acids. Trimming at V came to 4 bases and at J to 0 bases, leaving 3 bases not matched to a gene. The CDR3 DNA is TGTGCCTGGATGGACAGGGGGCGTAGCACAGATACGCAGTATTTT. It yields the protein CAWMDRGRSTDTQYF.

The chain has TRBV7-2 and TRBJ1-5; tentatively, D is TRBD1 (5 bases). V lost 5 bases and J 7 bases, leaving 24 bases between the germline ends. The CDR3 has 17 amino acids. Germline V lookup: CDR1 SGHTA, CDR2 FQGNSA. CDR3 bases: TGTGCCAGCAGCCCCGTTCTGGGGGGGGTTTCGGGACAGCCCCAGCATTTT. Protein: CASSPVLGGVSGQPQHF.

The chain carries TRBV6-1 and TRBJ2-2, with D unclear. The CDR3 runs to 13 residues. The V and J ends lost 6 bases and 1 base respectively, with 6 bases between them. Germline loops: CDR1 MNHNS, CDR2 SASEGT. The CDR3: CASRTQNTGELFF. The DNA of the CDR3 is TGTGCCAGCAGAACACAGAACACCGGGGAGCTGTTTTTT.